The T cell receptor (beta chain) described here comes from a study of OX40 agonist ivuxolimab in advanced cancers. Data came from immunoSEQ multiplex PCR; TCRdb stores just in-frame clones and leaves some out. The table records about 69,000 clones, about nine tenths of them present only once. Germline V lookup: CDR1 SEHNR, CDR2 FQNEAQ (reference sequence). The V gene lost 4 bases and the J gene lost 3 bases, with 7 bases spanning the gap. The CDR3 sequence is 12 residues long. The sequencing here drew on CD4+ or CD8+ T cells sorted from blood, taken in a trial of the OX40 agonist ivuxolimab. This TCR derives from an adult with an advanced solid tumor such as melanoma, head and neck, liver or kidney cancer. This rearrangement joins TRBV7-9 to TRBJ2-7, with D perhaps matching TRBD2 (5 bases). The CDR3 DNA is TGTGCCAGCAGCTCCGGGGACTACGAGCAGTACTTC. Its translation is CASSSGDYEQYF.